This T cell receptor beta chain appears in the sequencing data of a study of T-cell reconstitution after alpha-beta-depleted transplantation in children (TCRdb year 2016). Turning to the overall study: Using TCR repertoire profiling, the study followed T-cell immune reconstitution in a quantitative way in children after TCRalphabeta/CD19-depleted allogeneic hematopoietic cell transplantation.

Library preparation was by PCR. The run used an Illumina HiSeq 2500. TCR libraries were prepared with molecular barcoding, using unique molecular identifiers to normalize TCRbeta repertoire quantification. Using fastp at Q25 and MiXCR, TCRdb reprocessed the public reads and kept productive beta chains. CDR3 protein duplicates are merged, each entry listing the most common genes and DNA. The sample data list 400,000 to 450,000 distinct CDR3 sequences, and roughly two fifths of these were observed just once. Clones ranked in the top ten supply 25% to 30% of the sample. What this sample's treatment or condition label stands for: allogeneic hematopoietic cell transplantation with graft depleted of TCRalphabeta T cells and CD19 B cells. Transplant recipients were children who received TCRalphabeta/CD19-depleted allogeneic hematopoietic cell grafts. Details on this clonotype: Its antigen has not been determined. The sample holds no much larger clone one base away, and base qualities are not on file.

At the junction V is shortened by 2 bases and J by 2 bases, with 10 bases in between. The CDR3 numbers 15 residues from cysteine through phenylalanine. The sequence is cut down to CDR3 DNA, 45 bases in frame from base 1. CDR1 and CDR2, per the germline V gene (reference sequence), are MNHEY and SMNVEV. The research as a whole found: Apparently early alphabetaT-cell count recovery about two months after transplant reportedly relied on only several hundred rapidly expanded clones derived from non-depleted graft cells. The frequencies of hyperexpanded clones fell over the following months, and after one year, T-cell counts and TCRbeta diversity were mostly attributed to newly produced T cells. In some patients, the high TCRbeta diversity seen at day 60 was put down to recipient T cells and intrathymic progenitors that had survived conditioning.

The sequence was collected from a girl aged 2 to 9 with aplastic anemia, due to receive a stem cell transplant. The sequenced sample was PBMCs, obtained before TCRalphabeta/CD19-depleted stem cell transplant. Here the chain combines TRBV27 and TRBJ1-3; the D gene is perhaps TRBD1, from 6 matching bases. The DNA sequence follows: TGTGCCAGCAGTTTAATGGCAGGGGCTGGAAACACCATATATTTT. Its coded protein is CASSLMAGAGNTIYF.